The clone carrying this T cell receptor (beta chain) has only a few counts. Its antigen is unknown. Sample treatment: oral pan-JAK inhibitor, 5-10 mg twice daily. This entry comes from a study of CD8+ T cells in alopecia areata. The study's findings and limits: While patients received tofacitinib, many expanded lesional clones remained present in scalp and blood.

CDR1 and CDR2 from the germline V gene are SGHRS and YFSETQ. V was trimmed by 8 bases and J by 3 bases, leaving 15 bases between them. The CDR3 is 13 amino acids. Following RNA extraction, reverse transcription yielded cDNA that acted as the sequencing template. Clones were sequenced by immunoSEQ multiplex PCR, and TCRdb holds only the in-frame ones, with some missing. The repertoire consists of roughly 220,000 clones, with more than 30% occurring once and the leading ten covering 0.48%. Source: CD4+ T cells sorted from blood, taken at approximately week 30, from a patient treated with tofacitinib. The clonotype comes from a human donor with alopecia areata. The rearrangement joins TRBV5-1 to TRBJ2-7; D is possibly TRBD1 (6 bases). CDR3 protein: CASGPGQLYEQYF. As DNA, the CDR3 is TGCGCCAGTGGACCGGGACAACTCTACGAGCAGTACTTC.